This T cell receptor beta chain was recovered during a study of blood T cells in healthy people across ages. A second about 7 to 11 cycle PCR used barcoded and J-beta primers. TCRdb passed the 5' RACE reads through MiXCR, listing each CDR3 protein once. Of 850,000 to 1,300,000 distinct CDR3 sequences in the sample, 40% to 45% were seen once. V trimming: 6 bases; J trimming: 1 base; junction bases outside the gene matches: 6. The length of the CDR3 is 14 residues. Germline lookup yields CDR1 SNHLY and CDR2 FYNNEI. Per sample, at least 5 micrograms of total RNA were extracted. J is TRBJ2-7 and V is TRBV2, with 7 bases fitting TRBD2. The receptor was derived from a woman in her fifties or sixties in good health. The sequencing sample was made of blood. The CDR3 nucleotides are TGTGCCAGCAGGGGCGGGAGTCTTTCCTACGAGCAGTACTTC. Residues: CASRGGSLSYEQYF.